A selection of T cell receptor beta chains follows, all from one sample in a study of T cells in Graves' hyperthyroidism and ophthalmopathy. TCRdb redid the calling of the multiplex PCR reads with MiXCR, one entry per CDR3 protein. Of more than 500,000 distinct CDR3 sequences in the sample, 35% to 55% are singletons; the top ten hold 15% to 20%. Sequencing was done on a sample of peripheral blood or thyroid tissue (not recorded which). These receptors were collected from an adult woman with Graves' disease, either hyperthyroidism or ophthalmopathy (not recorded which). The conserved cysteine and the conserved F or W are not part of the CDR3 here.

v_gene	j_gene	CDR3aa
TRBV11-1	TRBJ1-1	ASRQTLKAF
TRBV5-1	TRBJ2-7	ASSSGTSGRTEQY
TRBV4-2	TRBJ2-7	ASSLSWGDSYEQY
TRBV10-2	TRBJ2-5	ASRGQGLAVTETQY
TRBV7-9	TRBJ2-7	ASSKGQGLSEQY
TRBV28	TRBJ1-5	ASSSHRGSNQPQH
TRBV4-1	TRBJ1-6	ASSGEEGSYNSPLH
TRBV6-4	TRBJ1-4	ATRRGLGQGASSTNEKLF
TRBV6-5	TRBJ1-6	ASSYSSGIILH
TRBV2	TRBJ1-6	AQDGYNSPLH
TRBV7-2	TRBJ1-1	ASSFGEQEAF
TRBV28	TRBJ1-5	ATQVDTGRKPQH
TRBV11-2	TRBJ2-7	ASGPGLADYEQY
TRBV6-5	TRBJ2-5	ASSYRDQQETQY
TRBV7-6	TRBJ2-7	ASRLTSGEVGEQY
TRBV2	TRBJ2-7	ARSDEQY
TRBV2	TRBJ1-1	ASRGQGGDTEAF
TRBV4-1	TRBJ2-7	ASSQPISSGVYEQY
TRBV19	TRBJ2-6	ASSMAPGANVLT
TRBV7-3	TRBJ1-6	ASAANSPLH
TRBV2	TRBJ1-5	ASSSDYSNQPQH
TRBV29-1	TRBJ1-2	SVVSGGFYYGYT
TRBV6-5	TRBJ2-5	ASSYSGVGFQETQY
TRBV7-2	TRBJ2-5	ASSLGWGRRETQY
TRBV12-3/TRBV12-4	TRBJ1-1	ASSTRGPGINEAF